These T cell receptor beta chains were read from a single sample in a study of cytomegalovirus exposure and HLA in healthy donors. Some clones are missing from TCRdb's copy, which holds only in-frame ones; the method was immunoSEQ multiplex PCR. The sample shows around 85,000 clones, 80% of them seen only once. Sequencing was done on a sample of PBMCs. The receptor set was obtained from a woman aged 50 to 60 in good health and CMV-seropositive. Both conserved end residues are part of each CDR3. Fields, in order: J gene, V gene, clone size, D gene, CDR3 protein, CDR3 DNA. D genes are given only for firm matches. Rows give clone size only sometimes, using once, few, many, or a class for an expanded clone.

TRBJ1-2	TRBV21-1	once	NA	CASSKATRPDLRYGYTF	TGTGCCAGCAGCAAAGCGACGAGGCCCGACCTGCGCTATGGCTACACCTTC
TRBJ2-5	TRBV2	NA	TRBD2	CASSEAGGTGKETQYF	TGTGCCAGCAGTGAAGCGGGGGGGACGGGGAAAGAGACCCAGTACTTC
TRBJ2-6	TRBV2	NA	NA	CASTRDGANVLTF	TGTGCCAGCACCCGGGATGGGGCCAACGTCCTGACTTTC
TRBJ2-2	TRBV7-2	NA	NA	CASSLDPTVTGELFF	TGTGCCAGCAGCTTAGACCCGACTGTCACCGGGGAGCTGTTTTTT
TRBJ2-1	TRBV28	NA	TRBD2	CASSSVPRPSGTIYNEQFF	TGTGCCAGCAGTTCCGTGCCGAGACCAAGCGGGACTATTTACAATGAGCAGTTCTTC
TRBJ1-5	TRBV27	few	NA	CASSLGPSQPQHF	TGTGCCAGCAGTTTAGGGCCAAGTCAGCCCCAGCATTTT
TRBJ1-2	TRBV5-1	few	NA	CASSLGQINYGYTF	TGCGCCAGCAGCTTGGGACAGATCAACTATGGCTACACCTTC
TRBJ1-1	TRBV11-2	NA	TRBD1	CASSIGQVGIAFF	TGTGCCAGCAGCATAGGACAGGTGGGGATCGCTTTCTTT
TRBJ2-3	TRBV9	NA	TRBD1	CASSVNPGTGEADTQYF	TGTGCCAGCAGCGTAAACCCTGGGACAGGGGAGGCAGATACGCAGTATTTT
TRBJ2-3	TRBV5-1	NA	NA	CASSRQTSTDTQYF	TGCGCCAGCAGCAGGCAGACTAGCACAGATACGCAGTATTTT
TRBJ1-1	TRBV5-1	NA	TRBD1	CASSPGQGATEAFF	TGCGCCAGCAGCCCCGGACAGGGGGCCACTGAAGCTTTCTTT
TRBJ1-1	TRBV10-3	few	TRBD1	CAISDQGAMGRTAEAFF	TGTGCCATCAGTGATCAGGGGGCTATGGGTCGAACGGCTGAAGCTTTCTTT
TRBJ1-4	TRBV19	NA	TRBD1	CASSAHRGLDEKLFF	TGTGCCAGTAGTGCCCACAGGGGGCTTGATGAAAAACTGTTTTTT
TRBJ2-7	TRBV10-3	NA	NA	CAITETAVSYEQYF	TGTGCCATCACCGAGACAGCAGTCTCCTACGAGCAGTACTTC
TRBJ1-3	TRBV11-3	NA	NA	CASSLGGSGNTIYF	TGTGCCAGCAGCTTGGGGGGCTCTGGAAACACCATATATTTT
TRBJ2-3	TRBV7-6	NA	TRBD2	CASSLMSSGVPSQYF	TGTGCCAGCAGCCTCATGAGTAGCGGGGTTCCCTCGCAGTATTTT
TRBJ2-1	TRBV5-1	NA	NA	CASSLTLNEQFF	TGCGCCAGCAGCCTGACTCTTAATGAGCAGTTCTTC
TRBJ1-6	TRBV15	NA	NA	CATSRDLTGNSPLHF	TGTGCCACCAGCAGAGACTTGACGGGTAATTCACCCCTCCACTTT
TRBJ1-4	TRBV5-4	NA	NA	CASSSEGVSNEKLFF	TGTGCCAGCAGCTCAGAGGGGGTATCTAATGAAAAACTGTTTTTT
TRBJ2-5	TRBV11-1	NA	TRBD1	CASSFDRGRMQETQYF	TGTGCCAGCAGCTTCGATAGGGGGCGTATGCAAGAGACCCAGTACTTC
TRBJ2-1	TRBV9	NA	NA	CASSVGLAREQFF	TGTGCCAGCAGCGTAGGGCTAGCCCGGGAGCAGTTCTTC
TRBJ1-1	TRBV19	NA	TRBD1	CASSIETGQGNTEAFF	TGTGCCAGTAGTATAGAGACGGGACAGGGGAACACTGAAGCTTTCTTT
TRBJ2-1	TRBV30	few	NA	CAWSVLGYNEQFF	TGTGCCTGGAGTGTACTAGGATACAATGAGCAGTTCTTC
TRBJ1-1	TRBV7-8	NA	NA	CASSLQGVGDTEAFF	TGTGCCAGCAGCCTACAAGGTGTAGGGGACACTGAAGCTTTCTTT
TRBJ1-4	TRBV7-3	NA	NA	CASSRENGEKLFF	TGTGCCAGCAGCCGGGAAAATGGTGAAAAACTGTTTTTT
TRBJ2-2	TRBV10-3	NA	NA	CAIKGQPNTGELFF	TGTGCCATCAAGGGACAACCGAACACCGGGGAGCTGTTTTTT
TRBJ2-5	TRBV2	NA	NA	CASSGHEETQYF	TGTGCCAGCAGTGGACATGAAGAGACCCAGTACTTC
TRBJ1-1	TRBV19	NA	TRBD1	CASSTSTGQMNTEAFF	TGTGCCAGTAGTACTTCGACGGGACAGATGAACACTGAAGCTTTCTTT
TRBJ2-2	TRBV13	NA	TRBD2	CATEAGVNTGELFF	TGTGCCACCGAAGCGGGAGTGAACACCGGGGAGCTGTTTTTT
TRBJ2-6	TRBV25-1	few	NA	CASSDYRFSGANVLTF	TGTGCCAGCAGTGATTACCGGTTCTCTGGGGCCAACGTCCTGACTTTC
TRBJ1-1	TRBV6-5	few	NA	CASSLAEATEAFF	TGTGCCAGCAGCCTTGCCGAGGCTACTGAAGCTTTCTTT
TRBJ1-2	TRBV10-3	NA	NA	CAISPWEVSSNYGYTF	TGTGCCATCAGCCCCTGGGAGGTATCCTCTAACTATGGCTACACCTTC
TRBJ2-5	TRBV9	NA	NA	CASTQGGQETQYF	TGTGCCAGCACTCAGGGCGGACAAGAGACCCAGTACTTC
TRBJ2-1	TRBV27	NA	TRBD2	CASSSLGGRPYNEQFF	TGTGCCAGCAGCTCCTTGGGCGGGAGGCCCTACAATGAGCAGTTCTTC
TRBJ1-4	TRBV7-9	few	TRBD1	CASSSRDRGRGTNEKLFF	TGTGCCAGCAGCTCCCGGGACAGGGGGCGAGGAACTAATGAAAAACTGTTTTTT
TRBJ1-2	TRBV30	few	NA	CAWSVEANYGYTF	TGTGCCTGGAGTGTAGAGGCCAACTATGGCTACACCTTC
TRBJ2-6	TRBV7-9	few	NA	CASSLLLRGGYSGANVLTF	TGTGCCAGCAGCTTACTCTTAAGGGGGGGGTACTCTGGGGCCAACGTCCTGACTTTC
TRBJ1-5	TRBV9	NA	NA	CASSLAGSNQPQHF	TGTGCCAGCAGCCTCGCGGGGAGCAATCAGCCCCAGCATTTT
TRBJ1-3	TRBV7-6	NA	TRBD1	CASSLEPAGQGRLSGNTIYF	TGTGCCAGCAGCTTAGAGCCTGCTGGACAGGGGCGTCTCTCTGGAAACACCATATATTTT
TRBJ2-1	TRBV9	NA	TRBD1	CASSVDRGPNNEQFF	TGTGCCAGCAGCGTCGACAGGGGGCCTAACAATGAGCAGTTCTTC
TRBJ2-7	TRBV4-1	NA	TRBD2	CASSQEPGLAGEQYF	TGCGCCAGCAGCCAAGAACCGGGACTAGCGGGCGAGCAGTACTTC